This entry concerns a single TCR beta chain. This sample was taken from a study of blood T cell repertoires in COVID-19. Trimming took 4 bases from V and 2 from J; bases not matched to a gene: 9. The CDR3 loop spans 16 amino acids. In germline, CDR1 is SGHNT, CDR2 YYREEE (reference sequence). Assay: immunoSEQ multiplex PCR; the TCRdb copy retains only in-frame clones and omits some. The repertoire holds a few hundred thousand clones, over 80% seen once, with around 5% in the top ten. The V gene is TRBV5-4, the J gene TRBJ2-3; the match to TRBD2 covers 8 bases. The source is a man aged 30-40 years who had recovered from COVID-19. The sample consisted of PBMCs or T cells enriched from blood (not recorded which). This CDR3 reads CASSKPGREYTDTQYF. In DNA, the CDR3 is TGTGCCAGCAGCAAACCCGGGAGGGAGTACACAGATACGCAGTATTTT.